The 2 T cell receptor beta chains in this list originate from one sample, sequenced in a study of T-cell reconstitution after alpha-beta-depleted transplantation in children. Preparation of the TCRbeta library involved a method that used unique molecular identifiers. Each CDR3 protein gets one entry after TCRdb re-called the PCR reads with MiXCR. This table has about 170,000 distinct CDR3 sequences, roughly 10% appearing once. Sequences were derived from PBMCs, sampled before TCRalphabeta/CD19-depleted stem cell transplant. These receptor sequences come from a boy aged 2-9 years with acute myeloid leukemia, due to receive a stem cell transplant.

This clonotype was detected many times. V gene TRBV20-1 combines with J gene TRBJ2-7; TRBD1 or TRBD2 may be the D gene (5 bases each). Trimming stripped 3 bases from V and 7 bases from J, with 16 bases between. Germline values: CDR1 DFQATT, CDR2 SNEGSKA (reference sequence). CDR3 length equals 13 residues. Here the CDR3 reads CSASRDPGSEQYF. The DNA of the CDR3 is TGCAGTGCTAGCCGGGACCCTGGTTCAGAGCAGTACTTC.

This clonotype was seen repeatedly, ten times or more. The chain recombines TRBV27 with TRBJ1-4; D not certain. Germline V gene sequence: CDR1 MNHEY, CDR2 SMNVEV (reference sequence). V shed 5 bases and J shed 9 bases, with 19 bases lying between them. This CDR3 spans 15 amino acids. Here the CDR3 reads CASSPRTQMDKKLFF. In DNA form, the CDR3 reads TGTGCCAGCAGTCCGAGGACCCAAATGGATAAAAAACTGTTTTTT.